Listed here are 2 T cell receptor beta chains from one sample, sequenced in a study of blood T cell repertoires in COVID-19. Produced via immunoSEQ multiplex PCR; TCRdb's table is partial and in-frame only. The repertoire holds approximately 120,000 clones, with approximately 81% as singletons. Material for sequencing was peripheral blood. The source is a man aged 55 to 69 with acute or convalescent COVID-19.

CDR3 residues: CASSEPTGTYEQYF. In nucleotides, the CDR3 is TGTGCCAGCAGTGAGCCCACAGGCACCTACGAGCAGTACTTC. This rearrangement joins TRBV2 to TRBJ2-7; tentatively, D is TRBD1 (5 bases). The CDR3 has 14 amino acids. V was shortened by 3 bases and J by 2 bases, with 11 bases between the two germline ends. Germline CDR1 reads SNHLY; CDR2 reads FYNNEI.

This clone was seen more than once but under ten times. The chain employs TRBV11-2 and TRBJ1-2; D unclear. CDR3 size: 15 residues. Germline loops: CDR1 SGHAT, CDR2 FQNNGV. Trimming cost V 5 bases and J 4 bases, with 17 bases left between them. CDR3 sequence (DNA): TGTGCCAGCAGCCTTAGTGCGGGTACGCTCTATGGCTACACCTTC. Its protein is CASSLSAGTLYGYTF. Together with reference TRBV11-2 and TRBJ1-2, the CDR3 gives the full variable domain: EAGVAQSPRYKIIEKRQSVAFWCNPISGHATLYWYQQILGQGPKLLIQFQNNGVVDDSQLPKDRFSAERLKGVDSTLKIQPAKLEDSAVYLCASSLSAGTLYGYTFGSGTRLTVV.